A few counts support the clone carrying this T cell receptor beta chain. Its antigen is not identified. The data derive from a study of vaccination effects on CD4 cells after COVID-19. The ViraFEST assay expanded antigen-specific CD4+ T cells with viral peptide pools before sequencing. With around ten days of culture completed, CD4+ T cells were isolated. The study found no prior SARS-CoV-2 infection in the vaccine recipients, who tested negative for nucleocapsid antibodies. Days 3 and 7 were when half the medium was replaced with IL-2 medium. Study results and limitations: After vaccination of healthy people, only 1 of 255 vaccine-induced clones cross-reacted with common cold coronaviruses.

Method: immunoSEQ multiplex PCR; TCRdb's copy keeps in-frame clones and lacks some. The table lists 50,000 or so clones, 79% of them singletons. This CDR3 comprises 13 residues. V was clipped by 3 bases and J by 8 bases, with 10 bases between them. Germline V lookup: CDR1 MGHRA, CDR2 YSYEKL. This chain uses TRBV4-1 with TRBJ2-2; D unresolved. The sequence was obtained from a human donor who received a COVID-19 vaccine. The sequencing used CD4+ T cells from PBMCs cultured with HCoV-OC43 spike peptides, collected before COVID-19 vaccination. As for subset: HCoV-OC43 spike overlapping peptide pool stimulation. CDR3 coding DNA: TGCGCCAGCAGCCACCTCTCGCCAGGGGAGCTGTTTTTT. It codes for CASSHLSPGELFF.